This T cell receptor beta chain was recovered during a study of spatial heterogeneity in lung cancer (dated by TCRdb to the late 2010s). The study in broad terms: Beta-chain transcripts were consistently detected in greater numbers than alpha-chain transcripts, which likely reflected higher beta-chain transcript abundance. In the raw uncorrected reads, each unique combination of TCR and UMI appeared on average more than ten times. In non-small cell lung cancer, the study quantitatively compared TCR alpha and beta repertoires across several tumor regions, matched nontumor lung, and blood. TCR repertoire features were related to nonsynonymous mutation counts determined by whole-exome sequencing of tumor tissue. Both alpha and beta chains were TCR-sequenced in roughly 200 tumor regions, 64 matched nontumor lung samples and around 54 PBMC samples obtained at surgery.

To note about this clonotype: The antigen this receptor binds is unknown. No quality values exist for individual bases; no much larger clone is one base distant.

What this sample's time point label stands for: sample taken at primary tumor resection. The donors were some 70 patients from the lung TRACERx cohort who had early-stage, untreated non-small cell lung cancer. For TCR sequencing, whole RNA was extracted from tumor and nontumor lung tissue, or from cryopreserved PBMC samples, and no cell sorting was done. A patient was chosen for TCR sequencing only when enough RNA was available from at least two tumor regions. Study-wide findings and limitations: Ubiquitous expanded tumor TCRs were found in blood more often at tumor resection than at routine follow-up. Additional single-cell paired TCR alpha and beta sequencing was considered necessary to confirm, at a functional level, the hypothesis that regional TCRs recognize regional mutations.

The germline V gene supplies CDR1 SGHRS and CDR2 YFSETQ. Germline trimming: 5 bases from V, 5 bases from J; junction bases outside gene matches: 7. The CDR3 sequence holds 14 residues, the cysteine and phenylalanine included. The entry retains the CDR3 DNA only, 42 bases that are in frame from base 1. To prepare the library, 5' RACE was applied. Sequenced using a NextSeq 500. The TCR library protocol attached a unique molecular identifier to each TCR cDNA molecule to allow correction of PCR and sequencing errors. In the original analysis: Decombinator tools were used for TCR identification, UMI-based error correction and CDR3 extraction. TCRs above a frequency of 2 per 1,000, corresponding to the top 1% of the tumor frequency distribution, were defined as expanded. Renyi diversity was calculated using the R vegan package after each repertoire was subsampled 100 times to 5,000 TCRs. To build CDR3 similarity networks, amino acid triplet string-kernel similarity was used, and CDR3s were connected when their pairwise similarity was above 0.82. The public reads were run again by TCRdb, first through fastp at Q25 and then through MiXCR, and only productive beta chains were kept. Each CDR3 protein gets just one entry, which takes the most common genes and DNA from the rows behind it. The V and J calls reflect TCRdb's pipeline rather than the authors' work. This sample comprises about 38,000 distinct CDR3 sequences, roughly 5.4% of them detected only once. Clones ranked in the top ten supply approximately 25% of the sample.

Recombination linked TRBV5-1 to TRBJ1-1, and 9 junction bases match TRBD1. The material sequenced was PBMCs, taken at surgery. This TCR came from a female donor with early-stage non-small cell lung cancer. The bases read TGCGCCAGCAGGGAACAGGGGGCACCTACTGAAGCTTTCTTT. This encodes CASREQGAPTEAFF.